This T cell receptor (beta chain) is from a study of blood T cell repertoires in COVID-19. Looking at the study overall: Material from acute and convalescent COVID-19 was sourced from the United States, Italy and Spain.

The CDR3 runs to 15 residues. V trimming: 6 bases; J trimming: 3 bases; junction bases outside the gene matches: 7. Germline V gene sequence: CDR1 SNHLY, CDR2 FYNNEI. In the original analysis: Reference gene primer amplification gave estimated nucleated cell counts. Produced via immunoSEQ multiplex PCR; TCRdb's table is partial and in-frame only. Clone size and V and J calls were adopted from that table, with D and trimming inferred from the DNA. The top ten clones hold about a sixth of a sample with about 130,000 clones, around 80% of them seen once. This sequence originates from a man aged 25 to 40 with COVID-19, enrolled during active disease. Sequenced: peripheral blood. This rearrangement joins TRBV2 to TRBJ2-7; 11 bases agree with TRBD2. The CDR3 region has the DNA TGTGCCAGCAGCGAACCCGGGACTAGCGGCTACGAGCAGTACTTC. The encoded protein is CASSEPGTSGYEQYF.